This entry lists 23 T cell receptor beta chains sequenced from one sample in a study of blood T cell repertoires in COVID-19 (dated by TCRdb to the early 2020s). Library preparation employed the immunoSEQ multiplex PCR assay. TCRdb mirrors the immuneACCESS table, restricted to in-frame sequences. Some clones are absent from its copies; in checked studies, under half trace to an unresolved V gene, and the reason for the others is unknown. Here the sample has approximately 260,000 clones; more than 75% occur a single time. Of the sample, about 3.5% is held by the ten largest clones. Sequenced material: PBMCs or T cells enriched from blood (not recorded which). These receptors all come from a woman aged 40-49 years with acute COVID-19.

The J gene is TRBJ2-7, the V gene TRBV2, with 10 nucleotides matching TRBD1. V shed 7 bases, J shed 5 bases, and the junction held 11 bases outside the gene matches. The CDR3 runs to 15 residues. The germline CDR1 and CDR2 sequences are SNHLY and FYNNEI. CDR3 sequence reads: CASMPLTGGPDEQYF. In DNA form, the CDR3 reads TGTGCCAGCATGCCCTTGACAGGGGGCCCCGACGAGCAGTACTTC.

This chain joins TRBV30 and TRBJ2-6, with unresolved D. This CDR3 has 14 residues. The germline V gene encodes CDR1 GTSNPN and CDR2 SVGIG (reference sequence). V shed 1 base and J shed 0 bases, with 4 bases lying between them. The CDR3 nucleotides read TGTGCCTGGAGTGGAGGCTCTGGGGCCAACGTCCTGACTTTC. It is translated as CAWSGGSGANVLTF.

The genes are TRBV29-1 and TRBJ1-1; TRBD1 aligns across 8 bases. The CDR3 is 11 amino acids. Germline trimming cut 5 bases from V and 7 bases from J; bases unmatched to any gene: 3. Germline CDR1 is SQVTM and CDR2 is ANQGSEA. The CDR3 loop reads CSVWTGSEAFF. CDR3 coding DNA: TGCAGCGTTTGGACAGGGAGTGAAGCTTTCTTT.

This clone was recorded a few times. This chain joins TRBV27 and TRBJ1-6, with TRBD1 matching 7 bases. Germline V lookup: CDR1 MNHEY, CDR2 SMNVEV (reference sequence). V shed 5 bases, J shed 13 bases, and the junction held 14 bases outside the gene matches. There are 15 residues in the CDR3. The CDR3 nucleotides are TGTGCCAGCAGTAGACGACAGGGTGGTGTATCGCCCCTCCACTTT. It translates to CASSRRQGGVSPLHF.

The chain is built from TRBV5-6 and TRBJ2-3, with D maybe TRBD2 (5 bases). The V and J ends lost 4 bases and 0 bases respectively, with 15 bases between them. CDR3 length: 16 residues. Germline-derived CDR1 and CDR2 are SGHDT and YYEEEE. CDR3 residues: CASSRGLLTSTDTQYF. CDR3 DNA sequence: TGTGCCAGCAGCCGCGGACTCTTAACTAGCACAGATACGCAGTATTTT.

V is TRBV9 and J is TRBJ2-1; 10 bases are shared with TRBD2. CDR1 and CDR2 from the germline V gene are SGDLS and YYNGEE. V dropped 0 bases and J dropped 2; count of bases not matched to a gene: 2. The CDR3 consists of 16 residues. The CDR3 DNA follows: TGTGCCAGCAGCGTAGAACTAGCGGGAACCTACAATGAGCAGTTCTTC. The encoded protein is CASSVELAGTYNEQFF.

This sequence joins TRBV6-5 and TRBJ2-5; 11 bases match TRBD2. This CDR3 region has 15 residues. V dropped 6 bases and J dropped 4; count of bases not matched to a gene: 7. Per germline, CDR1 MNHEY and CDR2 SVGAGI. CDR3 sequence reads: CASSTWTSGSETQYF. CDR3 sequence (DNA): TGTGCCAGCAGCACCTGGACTAGCGGGTCAGAGACCCAGTACTTC.

V is TRBV5-5 and J is TRBJ1-4; D unresolved. CDR1 and CDR2 from the germline V gene are SGHKS and YYEKEE (reference sequence). Trimming removed 2 bases from V and 2 bases from J, with 13 bases in between. CDR3 length equals 16 residues. The CDR3 is CASSFATGGTNEKLFF. In nucleotides, the CDR3 is TGTGCCAGCAGCTTTGCTACTGGAGGGACTAATGAAAAACTGTTTTTT.

The chain has TRBV11-3 and TRBJ1-4; 8 bases match TRBD1. With 2 bases clipped from V and 8 bases from J, the junction kept 13 bases outside the gene matches. CDR1 SGHNT and CDR2 YENEEA come from the germline V gene. CDR3 length: 17 residues. The CDR3 DNA reads TGTGCCAGCAGCTTAAGTCTAAGGACAGGGCTACGAGAAAAACTGTTTTTT. It yields the protein CASSLSLRTGLREKLFF. Filled out from reference TRBV11-3 and TRBJ1-4, the complete variable domain reads EAGVVQSPRYKIIEKKQPVAFWCNPISGHNTLYWYLQNLGQGPELLIRYENEEAVDDSQLPKDRFSAERLKGVDSTLKIQPAELGDSAVYLCASSLSLRTGLREKLFFGSGTQLSVL.

This chain links TRBV2 with TRBJ1-6; no firm D call. Between the trimmed V and J ends, which lost 7 bases and 5 bases, there was a span of 18 bases. This CDR3 region has 16 residues. Germline CDR1 and CDR2: SNHLY and FYNNEI. The CDR3, as DNA: TGTGCCAGCATCCCTGACCAAGACTGGAATAATTCACCCCTCCACTTT. Translation gives CASIPDQDWNNSPLHF.

The chain employs TRBV7-9 and TRBJ2-2, with TRBD2 identical over 8 bases. CDR1 and CDR2 (germline): SEHNR, FQNEAQ (reference sequence). V lost 5 bases and J lost 7; bases outside the gene matches: 9. CDR3 size: 15 residues. CDR3 sequence reads: CASSPRTSRGGELFF. CDR3 coding DNA: TGTGCCAGCAGCCCAAGGACTAGCCGGGGCGGGGAGCTGTTTTTT.

The chain combines TRBV3-1 (or the pseudogene TRBV3-2) with TRBJ2-1, with a possible D match to TRBD1 (6 bases). The CDR3 spans 15 residues. Trimming removed 0 bases from V and 11 bases from J, with 17 bases in between. The germline V gene has CDR1 LGHDT and CDR2 YNNKEL (reference sequence). Here the CDR3 DNA reads TGTGCCAGCAGCCAAGATCTGGCAGGGGTTGAGAAGCAGTTCTTC. Protein product: CASSQDLAGVEKQFF.

The chain couples TRBV11-3 to TRBJ1-1; 9 bases fit TRBD1. V shed 4 bases, J shed 1 base, and the junction held 4 bases outside the gene matches. Germline V gene data show CDR1 as SGHNT and CDR2 as YENEEA. The CDR3 is made up of 15 amino acids. The CDR3 reads CASSSRTGANTEAFF. In DNA, the CDR3 is TGTGCCAGCAGCTCACGGACAGGGGCGAACACTGAAGCTTTCTTT.

The V and J genes are TRBV27 and TRBJ2-2; D is unresolved. The CDR3 loop spans 13 amino acids. Deletions cut 1 base from V and 8 bases from J, with 8 bases between. CDR1 and CDR2 from the germline V gene are MNHEY and SMNVEV (reference sequence). CDR3: CASSLFSQGELFF. The CDR3 DNA reads as TGTGCCAGCAGTTTATTCTCCCAGGGGGAGCTGTTTTTT.

The chain uses TRBV27 and TRBJ2-1; TRBD2 matches 11 bases. Germline V gene lookup returns CDR1 MNHEY and CDR2 SMNVEV (reference sequence). After removal of 7 bases from V and 7 bases from J, the junction contained 6 bases not matched to a gene. The CDR3 has 14 amino acids. In nucleotides, the CDR3 is TGTGCCAGCATCGGACTAGCGGGTCCGAATGAGCAGTTCTTC. It codes for CASIGLAGPNEQFF.

This sequence joins TRBV28 and TRBJ2-5, with 10 positions matching TRBD1. The CDR3 sequence is 15 residues long. Per germline, CDR1 MDHEN and CDR2 SYDVKM. The J segment lost 0 bases and the V segment lost 5 bases, leaving 3 bases of the junction unmatched. The CDR3 DNA is TGTGCCAGCAGTGAGACAGGGGGCCACCAAGAGACCCAGTACTTC. It codes for CASSETGGHQETQYF.

J is TRBJ2-3 and V is TRBV11-2; 8 bases are shared with TRBD1. The CDR3 runs 16 residues. Per germline, CDR1 SGHAT and CDR2 FQNNGV. Trimming cost V 5 bases and J 0 bases; bases outside gene matches: 7. CDR3 nucleotide sequence: TGTGCCAGCAGCCACCTGACAGGGGATAGCACAGATACGCAGTATTTT. The encoded protein is CASSHLTGDSTDTQYF. The variable domain in full, with the rest retrieved from reference TRBV11-2 and TRBJ2-3, is EAGVAQSPRYKIIEKRQSVAFWCNPISGHATLYWYQQILGQGPKLLIQFQNNGVVDDSQLPKDRFSAERLKGVDSTLKIQPAKLEDSAVYLCASSHLTGDSTDTQYFGPGTRLTVL.

J is TRBJ2-1 and V is TRBV7-9; TRBD2 might be the D (7 bases). V shed 5 bases and J shed 6 bases, with 14 bases lying between them. Germline V gene sequence: CDR1 SEHNR, CDR2 FQNEAQ (reference sequence). There are 14 residues in the CDR3. The CDR3 reads CASSTGGVINEQFF. The CDR3 coding sequence is TGTGCCAGCAGCACGGGGGGCGTAATCAATGAGCAGTTCTTC.

As to this clone: Other DNA sequences in this specimen translate into the identical CDR3. The V gene is TRBV2, the J gene TRBJ1-2; 10 nucleotides align to TRBD1. V lost 8 bases to trimming and J lost 1 base; unmatched junction nucleotides: 4. In germline, CDR1 is SNHLY, CDR2 FYNNEI. This CDR3 comprises 14 residues. Written as DNA, the CDR3 is TGTGCCAGCCGCGGACAGGGGGGTAACTATGGCTACACCTTC. Residues: CASRGQGGNYGYTF.

This clone was detected once. This chain links TRBV2 with TRBJ2-1; the match to TRBD2 covers 9 bases. Germline CDR1 reads SNHLY; CDR2 reads FYNNEI. Losses at the gene ends were 4 bases for V and 4 bases for J; bases not matched to a gene: 2. CDR3 length: 14 residues. The CDR3 loop reads CASSGGRDYNEQFF. The CDR3 nucleotides read TGTGCCAGCAGTGGCGGGAGGGATTACAATGAGCAGTTCTTC. The complete variable domain, with remaining parts taken from reference TRBV2 and TRBJ2-1, reads EPEVTQTPSHQVTQMGQEVILRCVPISNHLYFYWYRQILGQKVEFLVSFYNNEISEKSEIFDDQFSVERPDGSNFTLKIRSTKLEDSAMYFCASSGGRDYNEQFFGPGTRLTVL.

The chain recombines TRBV5-1 with TRBJ2-1; D uncertain. The CDR3 covers 15 residues. Trimming shortened V by 0 bases and J by 6 bases, and 13 bases separated the two germline ends. Germline V gene data show CDR1 as SGHRS and CDR2 as YFSETQ. CDR3 sequence (DNA): TGCGCCAGCAGCTTGGTTGCGCCCCCCGGCAATGAGCAGTTCTTC. It specifies CASSLVAPPGNEQFF.

The chain links TRBV19 to TRBJ2-7; 7 nucleotides match TRBD1. There are 14 residues in the CDR3. Germline V gene data show CDR1 as LNHDA and CDR2 as SQIVND (reference sequence). V lost 9 bases to trimming and J lost 0 bases; unmatched junction nucleotides: 8. The CDR3 reads CASATGDNSYEQYF. Here the CDR3 DNA reads TGTGCCAGCGCTACAGGGGACAACTCCTACGAGCAGTACTTC. The variable domain in full, with the rest retrieved from reference TRBV19 and TRBJ2-7, is DGGITQSPKYLFRKEGQNVTLSCEQNLNHDAMYWYRQDPGQGLRLIYYSQIVNDFQKGDIAEGYSVSREKKESFPLTVTSAQKNPTAFYLCASATGDNSYEQYFGPGTRLTVT.

The chain employs TRBV5-1 and TRBJ2-2; possibly TRBD2 for D (6 bases). The CDR3 runs 17 residues. V was pared by 5 bases and J by 1 base, with 18 bases between. CDR1 and CDR2 from the germline V gene are SGHRS and YFSETQ. CDR3: CASSQGRQGLNTGELFF. CDR3 sequence (DNA): TGCGCCAGCAGTCAAGGGAGGCAGGGCCTGAACACCGGGGAGCTGTTTTTT.